The 30 T cell receptor beta chains below were found in one sample sequenced in a study of blood T cell repertoires in COVID-19. The protocol was immunoSEQ multiplex PCR, while the TCRdb copy is restricted to in-frame clones and leaves out a portion. The data show hundreds of thousands of clones, about 88% seen once. The sample was PBMCs or T cells enriched from blood (not recorded which). The receptors originated from a woman in her 40s who had recovered from COVID-19.

This chain uses TRBV5-1 with TRBJ2-7; 7 bases are a match to TRBD2. This CDR3 region has 15 residues. V dropped 0 bases and J dropped 2; count of bases not matched to a gene: 5. CDR1 is SGHRS, CDR2 YFSETQ, per germline. The CDR3 loop is CASSLEASGPYEQYF. In DNA form, the CDR3 reads TGCGCCAGCAGCTTGGAGGCTAGCGGACCCTACGAGCAGTACTTC.

The V and J genes are TRBV25-1 and TRBJ2-7, with TRBD1 matching 8 bases. The CDR3 has 15 amino acids. Trimming removed 3 bases from V and 4 bases from J; junction bases left unmatched: 8. Looked up from germline, CDR1 is MGHDK and CDR2 is SYGVNS. This chain's CDR3 is CASSEYRGKEYEQYF. The DNA for the CDR3 is TGTGCCAGCAGTGAGTACAGGGGGAAGGAGTACGAGCAGTACTTC.

A word on this clone: A junction end diverges from the germline sequence, so it may reflect a read error. V and J are TRBV7-7 and TRBJ2-2, with TRBD2 matching over 16 bases. The CDR3 loop spans 20 amino acids. Looked up from germline, CDR1 is SSHAT and CDR2 is FNYEAQ (reference sequence). CDR3 loop: CASSPVPGLAGGPNTGELFF. CDR3 nucleotide sequence: TGTGCTAGCAGCCCCGTCCCGGGACTAGCGGGAGGGCCGAACACCGGGGAGCTGTTTTTT.

The rearrangement joins TRBV9 to TRBJ1-5; TRBD1 matches 8 bases. J was trimmed by 7 bases and V by 2 bases; bases with no gene match: 8. From germline, CDR1 is SGDLS and CDR2 YYNGEE. This CDR3 is built from 15 residues. For the CDR3, the DNA is TGTGCCAGCAGCGTGACAGGGGACGGGGGGCAGCCCCAGCATTTT. It encodes CASSVTGDGGQPQHF. Complete variable domain (other parts from reference TRBV9 and TRBJ1-5): DSGVTQTPKHLITATGQRVTLRCSPRSGDLSVYWYQQSLDQGLQFLIQYYNGEERAKGNILERFSAQQFPDLHSELNLSSLELGDSALYFCASSVTGDGGQPQHFGDGTRLSIL.

This chain joins TRBV6-6 and TRBJ2-7; possibly TRBD1 for D (5 bases). The V end lost 6 bases, the J end lost 6 bases, and 18 bases lay between the germline ends. The CDR3 contains 14 residues. CDR1 and CDR2 (germline): MNHNY, SVGAGI (reference sequence). CDR3 sequence (DNA): TGTGCCAGCAGATCTAACTACCAAAGGGGCGAGCAGTACTTC. Translated, it gives CASRSNYQRGEQYF.

The CDR3 loop reads CAWRPLRGVEKLFF. CDR3 coding DNA: TGTGCCTGGAGGCCCCTCAGGGGCGTTGAAAAACTGTTTTTT. This chain joins TRBV30 and TRBJ1-4, with a weak D call TRBD1 (6 bases). Germline CDR1 GTSNPN, CDR2 SVGIG (reference sequence). The CDR3 loop spans 14 amino acids. Trimming stripped 3 bases from V and 7 bases from J, with 15 bases between.

The chain uses TRBV7-2 and TRBJ2-7; 7 nucleotides match TRBD2. Germline lookup yields CDR1 SGHTA and CDR2 FQGNSA. CDR3 length: 15 amino acids. The J segment lost 4 bases and the V segment lost 3 bases, leaving 9 bases of the junction unmatched. The CDR3 region is CASSFTSGALYEQYF. CDR3 sequence (DNA): TGTGCCAGCAGCTTTACGAGCGGGGCCCTGTACGAGCAGTACTTC.

The DNA of the CDR3 is TGCGCCAGCAGCCAAGAGAGGGAGCAGCCCCAGCATTTT. This gives the protein CASSQEREQPQHF. The chain has TRBV4-3 and TRBJ1-5; D remains ambiguous. Germline V gene lookup returns CDR1 LGHNA and CDR2 YSLEER. This CDR3 comprises 13 residues. The ends were cut back, 0 bases at V and 7 bases at J, with 7 bases in the middle.

This clone was counted a single time. The chain employs TRBV7-2 and TRBJ2-7; 7 nucleotides line up with TRBD1. The CDR3 covers 15 residues. Germline V CDR1 and CDR2: SGHTA, FQGNSA. V trimming: 2 bases; J trimming: 0 bases; junction bases outside the gene matches: 4. CDR3 amino acids: CASSLWGQSSYEQYF. The CDR3 coding sequence is TGTGCCAGCAGCTTATGGGGACAGAGCTCCTACGAGCAGTACTTC. The full variable domain, completed using reference TRBV7-2 and TRBJ2-7, is GAGVSQSPSNKVTEKGKDVELRCDPISGHTALYWYRQSLGQGLEFLIYFQGNSAPDKSGLPSDRFSAERTGGSVSTLTIQRTQQEDSAVYLCASSLWGQSSYEQYFGPGTRLTVT.

The chain combines TRBV6-1 with TRBJ2-6; weak D call: TRBD1 (6 bases). The CDR3 runs 17 residues. The V gene's germline CDR1 is MNHNS and CDR2 SASEGT. V gave up 4 bases and J gave up 0 bases, with 13 bases separating them. The CDR3 is CASSGGWGRSGANVLTF. The CDR3 bases are TGTGCCAGCAGTGGAGGGTGGGGGCGCTCTGGGGCCAACGTCCTGACTTTC.

The V and J genes are TRBV28 and TRBJ2-7, with D possibly matching TRBD1 (5 bases). CDR1 MDHEN and CDR2 SYDVKM come from the germline V gene. V lost 5 bases and J lost 2, with 16 bases in between. The CDR3 runs to 15 residues. The CDR3 loop reads CASSTVDSLAYEQYF. In DNA, the CDR3 is TGTGCCAGCAGTACAGTCGACAGCTTAGCCTACGAGCAGTACTTC.

This chain links TRBV27 with TRBJ1-3; the D is unclear. The CDR3 is 13 amino acids. Trimming shortened V by 1 base and J by 4 bases, and 5 bases separated the two germline ends. Germline V gene data show CDR1 as MNHEY and CDR2 as SMNVEV (reference sequence). The CDR3 reads CASSLYQGNTIYF. The CDR3 DNA reads as TGTGCCAGCAGTTTATATCAGGGAAACACCATATATTTT.

V usage is TRBV18 and J usage is TRBJ1-1; 10 bases map to TRBD1. Germline V CDR1 and CDR2: KGHSH, LQKENI. J lost 4 bases, V lost 5 bases, and 4 bases had no gene match. The CDR3 consists of 14 residues. CDR3 loop: CASSGQGGSTEAFF. DNA of the CDR3: TGTGCCAGCTCAGGACAGGGGGGGAGCACTGAAGCTTTCTTT.

The chain carries TRBV4-3 and TRBJ1-6, with a possible D match to TRBD1 (5 bases). Germline V lookup: CDR1 LGHNA, CDR2 YSLEER. The CDR3 covers 15 residues. V lost 4 bases, J lost 7 bases, and 14 bases lay in between. The CDR3 is CASSLGDWANSPLHF. The CDR3 nucleotides read TGCGCCAGCAGCCTTGGGGACTGGGCAAATTCACCCCTCCACTTT.

This chain uses TRBV5-4 with TRBJ2-7; TRBD2 matches 9 bases. This CDR3 contains 15 residues. Unmatched junction bases numbered 5, after V lost 0 bases and J lost 4 bases. CDR1 SGHNT and CDR2 YYREEE come from the germline V gene (reference sequence). In nucleotides, the CDR3 is TGTGCCAGCAGCTTGGAAGGACTAGCGACTTACGAGCAGTACTTC. Translated, it gives CASSLEGLATYEQYF.

This clone has a single count. The rearrangement links TRBV10-3 to TRBJ2-6, with 7 nucleotides matching TRBD1. Trimming at V came to 3 bases and at J to 0 bases, leaving 8 bases not matched to a gene. Germline CDR1 ENHRY, CDR2 SYGVKD. The CDR3 has 18 amino acids. CDR3 loop: CAISDPPDRDSGANVLTF. The CDR3 DNA follows: TGTGCCATCAGTGACCCCCCCGACAGGGACTCTGGGGCCAACGTCCTGACTTTC.

The chain recombines TRBV12-1 with TRBJ1-1. TRBV12-1 is noted as a pseudogene. CDR3 length equals 13 residues. This CDR3 reads CASSISRVAEAFF. The CDR3 DNA sequence: TGTGCCAGCAGCATAAGCCGGGTAGCTGAAGCTTTCTTT.

This clone was counted between two and nine times. The V and J genes are TRBV29-1 and TRBJ2-7; 7 bases align to TRBD2. This CDR3 has 12 amino acids. V dropped 4 bases and J dropped 2; count of bases not matched to a gene: 2. Germline-derived CDR1 and CDR2 are SQVTM and ANQGSEA. The CDR3 sequence: CSVAGLAYEQYF. The DNA of the CDR3 is TGCAGCGTTGCCGGACTAGCCTACGAGCAGTACTTC.

V gene TRBV3-1 (or the pseudogene TRBV3-2) combines with J gene TRBJ1-2; no firm D call. CDR1 and CDR2 (germline): LGHDT, YNNKEL (reference sequence). This CDR3 spans 13 amino acids. V was trimmed by 1 base and J by 7 bases, leaving 10 bases between them. CDR3 bases: TGTGCCAGCAGCCAAGGGGCTAATTCTGGCTACACCTTC. Protein sequence: CASSQGANSGYTF.

The chain has TRBV3-1 (or the pseudogene TRBV3-2) and TRBJ2-1; 8 bases fit TRBD1. The CDR3 has 18 residues. Germline CDR1 LGHDT, CDR2 YNNKEL (reference sequence). The trim removed 0 bases at V and 1 base at J, leaving 8 bases unmatched. Written as DNA, the CDR3 is TGTGCCAGCAGCCAAGACCCGGGACAGGATCTTTCCTACAATGAGCAGTTCTTC. Translated: CASSQDPGQDLSYNEQFF.

For the CDR3, the DNA is TGTGCCAGCAGCCGGACTAGTAAGACAGATACGCAGTATTTT. The encoded protein is CASSRTSKTDTQYF. The V and J genes are TRBV11-3 and TRBJ2-3, with 7 bases lining up with TRBD2. With 5 bases clipped from V and 3 bases from J, the junction kept 5 bases outside the gene matches. The CDR3 loop spans 14 amino acids. Germline V gene data show CDR1 as SGHNT and CDR2 as YENEEA. Together with reference TRBV11-3 and TRBJ2-3, the CDR3 gives the full variable domain: EAGVVQSPRYKIIEKKQPVAFWCNPISGHNTLYWYLQNLGQGPELLIRYENEEAVDDSQLPKDRFSAERLKGVDSTLKIQPAELGDSAVYLCASSRTSKTDTQYFGPGTRLTVL.

Only one count was recorded for this clone. This chain connects TRBV2 to TRBJ2-5, with 8 nucleotides matching TRBD1. Per the germline V gene, CDR1 is SNHLY and CDR2 is FYNNEI. V shed 8 bases and J 5 bases; nucleotides not matched to a gene: 13. This CDR3 contains 15 residues. CDR3 coding DNA: TGTGCCAGCGTGCCCCTGACAGGGGTGCTCGAGACCCAGTACTTC. Residues: CASVPLTGVLETQYF.

The chain combines TRBV2 with TRBJ2-1; 8 nucleotides agree with TRBD1. The V gene end was trimmed by 6 bases and the J gene end by 7 bases; junction bases not matched to a gene: 5. Germline V gene lookup returns CDR1 SNHLY and CDR2 FYNNEI. This CDR3 spans 13 amino acids. The CDR3 coding sequence is TGTGCCAGCAGAGGACAGGGAGAAAATGAGCAGTTCTTC. The encoded protein is CASRGQGENEQFF.

The genes are TRBV6-5 and TRBJ2-1, with 12 bases lining up with TRBD2. This CDR3 contains 15 residues. Germline V gene sequence: CDR1 MNHEY, CDR2 SVGAGI. Losses at the gene ends were 8 bases for V and 8 bases for J; bases not matched to a gene: 10. The DNA of the CDR3 is TGTGCCAGCTCGCCTCTAGCGGGAGGGTTCGATGAGCAGTTCTTC. It translates to CASSPLAGGFDEQFF.

J is TRBJ1-4 and V is TRBV4-3, with 8 nucleotides matching TRBD1. J lost 4 bases, V lost 4 bases, and 5 bases had no gene match. The CDR3 contains 15 residues. Germline values: CDR1 LGHNA, CDR2 YSLEER. The CDR3 DNA reads TGCGCCAGCAGCCGATTACAGGGGGATAATGAAAAACTGTTTTTT. Its translation is CASSRLQGDNEKLFF.

The CDR3: CSVGTRGGFNEQFF. As DNA, the CDR3 is TGCAGCGTTGGGACCAGGGGAGGGTTCAATGAGCAGTTCTTC. This sequence joins TRBV29-1 and TRBJ2-1; TRBD2 is a possible D gene (7 bases). The CDR3 has 14 residues. CDR1 is SQVTM and CDR2 is ANQGSEA in the germline V gene. V lost 4 bases to trimming and J lost 6 bases, with 16 bases between them.

This clone was picked up one time. V gene TRBV9 combines with J gene TRBJ1-5, with D uncertain. The CDR3 is 13 amino acids. Trimming shortened V by 0 bases and J by 7 bases, and 8 bases separated the two germline ends. Germline-derived CDR1 and CDR2 are SGDLS and YYNGEE. Written as DNA, the CDR3 is TGTGCCAGCAGCGTAGAGCCGGGACAGCCCCAGCATTTT. Amino acids: CASSVEPGQPQHF.

The sample holds a few counts of this clone. This may come from a read error, since a much larger clone is one base off. The same CDR3 also results from other DNA sequences found in this sample. V is TRBV7-6 and J is TRBJ1-5; the match to TRBD1 covers 9 bases. CDR3 size: 14 residues. With 4 bases clipped from V and 4 bases from J, the junction kept 2 bases outside the gene matches. The V gene's germline CDR1 is SGHVS and CDR2 FNYEAQ. The CDR3 bases are TGTGCCAGCAGCTCGACAGGGGGGAATCAGCCCCAGCATTTT. As protein: CASSSTGGNQPQHF.

CDR3 DNA sequence: TGTGCCAGTAGTCCCGGGACAGTTAATTCACCCCTCCACTTT. Translation: CASSPGTVNSPLHF. The chain carries TRBV19 and TRBJ1-6; 7 nucleotides align to TRBD1. Trimming at V came to 5 bases and at J to 6 bases, leaving 4 bases not matched to a gene. Germline CDR1 and CDR2: LNHDA and SQIVND (reference sequence). The CDR3 totals 14 residues.

The chain carries TRBV5-8 and TRBJ1-3; TRBD1 matches 7 bases. CDR1 is SGHTS, CDR2 YDEGEE, per germline. The J segment lost 2 bases and the V segment lost 4 bases, leaving 6 bases of the junction unmatched. CDR3 length: 15 residues. DNA for the CDR3: TGTGCCAGCAGCACACAGGGGAAGGCTGGAAACACCATATATTTT. Protein sequence: CASSTQGKAGNTIYF.